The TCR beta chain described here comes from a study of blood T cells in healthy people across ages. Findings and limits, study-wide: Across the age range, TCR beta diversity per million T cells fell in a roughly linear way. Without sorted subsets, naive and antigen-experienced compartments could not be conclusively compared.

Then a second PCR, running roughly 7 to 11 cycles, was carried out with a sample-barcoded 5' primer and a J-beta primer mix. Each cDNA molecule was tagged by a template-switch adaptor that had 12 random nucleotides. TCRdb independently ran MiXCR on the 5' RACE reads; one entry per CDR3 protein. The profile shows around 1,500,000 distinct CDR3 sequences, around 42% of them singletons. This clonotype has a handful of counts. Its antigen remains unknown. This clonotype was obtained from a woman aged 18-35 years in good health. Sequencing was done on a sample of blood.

CDR3 DNA: TGTGCCAGCAGTTTGGGCCTCTCCTACAATGAGCAGTTCTTC. Protein product: CASSLGLSYNEQFF. This rearrangement joins TRBV27 to TRBJ2-1; D is uncertain. CDR3 length: 14 residues. Germline V gives CDR1 MNHEY, CDR2 SMNVEV (reference sequence). V was cut by 3 bases and J by 0 bases, with 6 bases left in between.